This T cell receptor beta chain was captured by sequencing in a study of shared clonotypes between healthy human individuals. Study details: The donor group consisted of two women and three men, aged 18 to 49.

Splitting of CD4+ cells produced CD45RA+ naive and CD45RA-negative memory subsets. Repertoires were generated with immunoSEQ multiplex PCR, while TCRdb's copy carries only in-frame clones and drops some. The repertoire holds 1 million to 1.2 million clones, with 70% to 80% as singletons. The sample consisted of memory CD4+ T cells from PBMCs. Regarding subset: CD45RA-negative fraction. The receptor comes from a man aged 18 to 29 in good health. Some clones in this sample may be carry-over from other donors' samples.

Here the CDR3 reads CASRKLAGGQETQYF. Here the CDR3 DNA reads TGTGCCAGCAGGAAACTAGCGGGGGGCCAAGAGACCCAGTACTTC. The V call is TRBV7-3, the J call TRBJ2-5; 12 positions match TRBD2. Germline V lookup: CDR1 SGHTA, CDR2 FQGTGA. The length of the CDR3 is 15 residues. Trimming cost V 6 bases and J 1 base; bases outside gene matches: 3.